Below are 30 T cell receptor beta chains sequenced from a single sample in a study of blood T cell repertoires in COVID-19. Profiling relied on immunoSEQ multiplex PCR, and the TCRdb table lists in-frame clones only, not all of them. The table includes fewer than 350,000 clones, 70% to 90% detected once. Material: peripheral blood. The receptor source for this set is a woman in her 30s with COVID-19, enrolled during active disease.

V gene TRBV5-4 combines with J gene TRBJ2-2; D is uncertain. Trimming shortened V by 7 bases and J by 7 bases, and 11 bases separated the two germline ends. CDR3 length: 12 amino acids. Germline CDR1 is SGHNT and CDR2 is YYREEE (reference sequence). CDR3 bases: TGTGCCAGCGGGCTCGAAATCGGGGAGCTGTTTTTT. This encodes CASGLEIGELFF.

The J gene is TRBJ1-6, the V gene TRBV5-5, with 8 positions matching TRBD1. This CDR3 contains 17 residues. V shed 4 bases, J shed 0 bases, and the junction held 6 bases outside the gene matches. Germline V gene data show CDR1 as SGHKS and CDR2 as YYEKEE (reference sequence). For the CDR3, the DNA is TGTGCCAGCAGCCCGGGGACAGGCAACTCCTATAATTCACCCCTCCACTTT. It encodes CASSPGTGNSYNSPLHF.

The gene calls are TRBV5-6 and TRBJ2-1; 16 bases map to TRBD2. Germline loops: CDR1 SGHDT, CDR2 YYEEEE. The CDR3 has 17 residues. V was pared by 4 bases and J by 6 bases, with 7 bases of the junction left unmatched. CDR3 bases: TGTGCCAGCAGCCAACCGGGACTAGCGGGGGGGGGCAATGAGCAGTTCTTC. Its protein product is CASSQPGLAGGGNEQFF.

The chain is built from TRBV6-2 or TRBV6-3 and TRBJ1-5; D is unresolved. The germline V gene encodes CDR1 MNHEY and CDR2 SVGEGT. Trimming cost V 5 bases and J 4 bases, with 18 bases left between them. CDR3 size: 16 residues. DNA of the CDR3: TGTGCCAGCAGTCCAAGGAGGCGGAGACGAAATCAGCCCCAGCATTTT. Encoded protein: CASSPRRRRRNQPQHF.

The chain carries TRBV13 and TRBJ1-6; 10 bases agree with TRBD1. The CDR3 totals 15 residues. Trimming cost V 4 bases and J 10 bases; bases outside gene matches: 7. CDR1 PRHDT and CDR2 FYEKMQ come from the germline V gene (reference sequence). CDR3 region: CASSSDRGITSPLHF. The CDR3 DNA is TGTGCCAGCAGCTCGGACAGGGGGATCACATCACCCCTCCACTTT.

The rearrangement uses TRBV19 and TRBJ1-1; TRBD1 matches at 7 bases. Losses at the gene ends were 4 bases for V and 5 bases for J; bases not matched to a gene: 10. This CDR3 contains 15 residues. CDR1 is LNHDA, CDR2 SQIVND, per germline (reference sequence). CDR3 in DNA: TGTGCCAGTAGTACGTCGAACACAGGGGAAACTGAAGCTTTCTTT. Translated, it gives CASSTSNTGETEAFF.

The V call is TRBV6-1, the J call TRBJ2-1; tentative D call: TRBD1 (6 bases). The germline V and J ends were trimmed by 0 bases and 4 bases, with 13 bases remaining between them. CDR3 length: 16 residues. Germline loops: CDR1 MNHNS, CDR2 SASEGT. Here the CDR3 reads CASSEAGQGQYNEQFF. CDR3 bases: TGTGCCAGCAGTGAAGCTGGGCAGGGGCAATACAATGAGCAGTTCTTC.

This clone has more than one count but fewer than ten. The rearrangement links TRBV6-5 to TRBJ1-4; 9 bases line up with TRBD1. Germline lookup yields CDR1 MNHEY and CDR2 SVGAGI. The J segment lost 7 bases and the V segment lost 4 bases, leaving 7 bases of the junction unmatched. The CDR3 has 15 residues. The DNA for the CDR3 is TGTGCCAGCAGTTCCCGGGACAGGGTTGGTGAAAAACTGTTTTTT. Amino acids: CASSSRDRVGEKLFF.

This chain connects TRBV7-2 to TRBJ2-2, with 10 bases that match TRBD1. J was trimmed by 8 bases and V by 5 bases; bases with no gene match: 5. Germline-derived CDR1 and CDR2 are SGHTA and FQGNSA. The CDR3 sequence is 14 residues long. In nucleotides, the CDR3 is TGTGCCAGCAGCCAGGGACAGGGGATGGGGGAGCTGTTTTTT. Translation: CASSQGQGMGELFF.

This chain uses TRBV5-1 with TRBJ2-1; 7 bases map to TRBD1. This CDR3 has 16 residues. Germline V CDR1 and CDR2: SGHRS, YFSETQ. V dropped 0 bases and J dropped 2; count of bases not matched to a gene: 5. This CDR3 is CASSLAWDRPYNEQFF. CDR3 sequence (DNA): TGCGCCAGCAGCTTGGCATGGGACAGACCCTACAATGAGCAGTTCTTC.

This chain links TRBV6-4 with TRBJ2-6, with TRBD2 matching over 8 bases. In germline, CDR1 is MRHNA, CDR2 SNTAGT. The trim removed 6 bases at V and 0 bases at J, leaving 10 bases unmatched. The CDR3 contains 18 residues. CDR3 nucleotide sequence: TGTGCCAGCAGCAAGGCGGGGGGCCCTTCCTCTGGGGCCAACGTCCTGACTTTC. Amino acid sequence: CASSKAGGPSSGANVLTF.

This chain connects TRBV6-6 to TRBJ1-5; D gene uncertain. This CDR3 contains 16 residues. The V gene lost 5 bases and the J gene lost 3 bases, with 17 bases spanning the gap. Per the germline V gene, CDR1 is MNHNY and CDR2 is SVGAGI (reference sequence). The CDR3 reads CASSLPRPAVNQPQHF. The DNA of the CDR3 is TGTGCCAGCAGTCTACCCAGGCCGGCAGTCAATCAGCCCCAGCATTTT.

This clone was recorded once. V usage is TRBV28 and J usage is TRBJ1-5, with no clear D. With 2 bases removed from V and 4 bases from J, the gap between germline ends came to 12 bases. The CDR3 is made up of 15 amino acids. The V gene's germline CDR1 is MDHEN and CDR2 SYDVKM. The CDR3 nucleotides are TGTGCCAGCAGTTTAATCAAGAGCTCAAATCAGCCCCAGCATTTT. The encoded protein is CASSLIKSSNQPQHF.

The gene calls are TRBV5-1 and TRBJ2-7; a weak D match, TRBD1 (6 bases). The CDR3 extends over 12 amino acids. The V end was cut by 4 bases, the J end by 5 bases, with 10 bases between. The germline V gene has CDR1 SGHRS and CDR2 YFSETQ. CDR3 residues: CASSTQGNEQYF. The CDR3 region has the DNA TGCGCCAGCAGCACACAGGGAAACGAGCAGTACTTC.

This clone occurred once. V usage is TRBV6-1 and J usage is TRBJ1-5; D is ambiguous. This CDR3 contains 12 residues. The germline gives CDR1 MNHNS, CDR2 SASEGT. The V end lost 2 bases, the J end lost 6 bases, and 5 bases lay between the germline ends. This CDR3 is CASSEWSQPQHF. DNA of the CDR3: TGTGCCAGCAGTGAATGGAGTCAGCCCCAGCATTTT.

The chain recombines TRBV28 with TRBJ1-1; D is undetermined. The CDR3 is 14 residues long. Trimming stripped 7 bases from V and 5 bases from J, with 17 bases between. In germline, CDR1 is MDHEN, CDR2 SYDVKM. In DNA, the CDR3 is TGTGCCAGCACCTTTTCCTACGGGGAGACTGAAGCTTTCTTT. As protein: CASTFSYGETEAFF.

V is TRBV6-2 or TRBV6-3 and J is TRBJ1-1; the D gene is possibly TRBD1 (5 bases). Germline values: CDR1 MNHEY, CDR2 SVGEGT. V was trimmed by 2 bases and J by 5 bases, leaving 12 bases between them. This CDR3 contains 14 residues. Here the CDR3 reads CASSYGGAGTEAFF. In DNA, the CDR3 is TGTGCCAGCAGTTACGGCGGGGCGGGGACTGAAGCTTTCTTT.

The J gene is TRBJ2-1, the V gene TRBV4-2; 10 bases line up with TRBD2. The ends lost 4 bases at V and 8 bases at J; junction bases unmatched: 11. Looked up from germline, CDR1 is LGHNA and CDR2 is YNFKEQ. This CDR3 is 16 amino acids long. The CDR3 reads CASSRRISGGAHEQFF. The CDR3 region has the DNA TGTGCCAGCAGCCGAAGAATCAGCGGGGGGGCACATGAGCAGTTCTTC.

This chain uses TRBV6-5 with TRBJ2-1, with TRBD2 matching 7 bases. Trimming cost V 6 bases and J 11 bases; bases outside gene matches: 16. CDR3 size: 15 residues. Germline CDR1 and CDR2: MNHEY and SVGAGI. CDR3 region: CASRPTYSGTHQQFF. DNA of the CDR3: TGTGCCAGCAGGCCCACGTACAGCGGGACCCACCAGCAGTTCTTC.

This clone was detected a few times. This chain links TRBV5-4 with TRBJ2-7; D unresolved. CDR3 length: 13 residues. Germline V gene data show CDR1 as SGHNT and CDR2 as YYREEE (reference sequence). Deletions cut 0 bases from V and 1 base from J, with 5 bases between. DNA of the CDR3: TGTGCCAGCAGCTTGGGGGCTTCCTACGAGCAGTACTTC. It is translated as CASSLGASYEQYF.

The chain employs TRBV5-8 and TRBJ2-1; 8 nucleotides align to TRBD1. The length of the CDR3 is 13 residues. The trim removed 5 bases at V and 8 bases at J, leaving 6 bases unmatched. Germline V lookup: CDR1 SGHTS, CDR2 YDEGEE. The CDR3 bases are TGTGCCAGCAGTGGACAGGGACGGGATGAGCAGTTCTTC. Translation gives CASSGQGRDEQFF.

The J gene is TRBJ2-3, the V gene TRBV9; TRBD2 agrees at 8 bases. The germline gives CDR1 SGDLS, CDR2 YYNGEE. This CDR3 has 15 amino acids. J gave up 5 bases and V 3 bases, and 8 bases lay outside the gene matches. DNA of the CDR3: TGTGCCAGCAGCGCCTCGGGACTAGTCCTAGATACGCAGTATTTT. It yields the protein CASSASGLVLDTQYF.

V is TRBV2 and J is TRBJ1-6; D unresolved. Germline-derived CDR1 and CDR2 are SNHLY and FYNNEI. V shed 6 bases and J shed 7 bases, with 13 bases lying between them. This CDR3 has 14 residues. CDR3 in DNA: TGTGCCAGCAGGCAGGCCCCGCTGAATTCACCCCTCCACTTT. Translated: CASRQAPLNSPLHF.

V is TRBV11-2 and J is TRBJ1-2; D not certain. V was cut by 4 bases and J by 3 bases, with 9 bases left in between. The CDR3 covers 13 residues. CDR1 is SGHAT and CDR2 is FQNNGV in the germline V gene. Here the CDR3 reads CASSSLGYYGYTF. In nucleotides, the CDR3 is TGTGCCAGCAGCTCCCTCGGGTACTATGGCTACACCTTC.

The rearrangement uses TRBV19 and TRBJ1-1; 7 bases align to TRBD1. The CDR3 spans 14 residues. The germline V gene encodes CDR1 LNHDA and CDR2 SQIVND (reference sequence). V gave up 8 bases and J gave up 4 bases; unmatched junction bases: 10. The DNA for the CDR3 is TGTGCCAGTTTTGAGACAGGGACATCCACTGAAGCTTTCTTT. Encoded protein: CASFETGTSTEAFF.

The chain carries TRBV4-3 and TRBJ1-5; TRBD1 might be the D (6 bases). Trimming cost V 0 bases and J 5 bases, with 14 bases left between them. Per the germline V gene, CDR1 is LGHNA and CDR2 is YSLEER. The CDR3 runs 16 residues. CDR3 in amino acids: CASSQDRTGWHQPQHF. The CDR3, as DNA: TGCGCCAGCAGCCAAGATCGAACAGGGTGGCATCAGCCCCAGCATTTT.

This chain links TRBV28 with TRBJ1-2; 7 nucleotides match TRBD1. Trimming took 6 bases from V and 8 from J; bases not matched to a gene: 9. The CDR3 is 13 residues long. Germline-derived CDR1 and CDR2 are MDHEN and SYDVKM. The CDR3 DNA follows: TGTGCCAGCAGCCCCGACAGGGTGGGCGGCTACACCTTC. Translation gives CASSPDRVGGYTF.

The sample holds a few counts of this clone. This rearrangement joins TRBV5-5 to TRBJ1-2; the D gene is possibly TRBD1 (5 bases). V gave up 5 bases and J gave up 4 bases, with 15 bases separating them. The germline CDR1 and CDR2 sequences are SGHKS and YYEKEE (reference sequence). The CDR3 sequence is 14 residues long. In DNA form, the CDR3 reads TGTGCCAGCAGATATCCAGGGAGGTCCTATGGCTACACCTTC. This translates into CASRYPGRSYGYTF.

The J gene is TRBJ1-5, the V gene TRBV27, with 7 bases aligning to TRBD1. With V trimmed by 6 bases and J by 4 bases, 6 bases remained unmatched. The CDR3 has 14 amino acids. Germline-derived CDR1 and CDR2 are MNHEY and SMNVEV (reference sequence). CDR3 amino acids: CASSRQGRNQPQHF. In DNA, the CDR3 is TGTGCCAGCAGCAGACAGGGCCGTAATCAGCCCCAGCATTTT.

The gene calls are TRBV3-1 (or the pseudogene TRBV3-2) and TRBJ1-1; D is undetermined. The V and J ends lost 0 bases and 0 bases respectively, with 11 bases between them. This CDR3 has 16 residues. Germline V gives CDR1 LGHDT, CDR2 YNNKEL (reference sequence). CDR3 in amino acids: CASSQDPEGMNTEAFF. In DNA form, the CDR3 reads TGTGCCAGCAGCCAAGATCCGGAGGGTATGAACACTGAAGCTTTCTTT.